This T cell receptor (beta chain) stems from a study of shared clonotypes between healthy human individuals. With respect to this clone: Its antigen remains unidentified.

Naive CD8 populations comprised CD45RO-negative cells positively selected for CCR7, excluding terminally differentiated effector memory CD45RA+ cells. Findings and caveats of the study: Specimens sampled were limited to blood, with tissue repertoires likely differing. Naive subsets generally had larger estimated richness than memory subsets.

TCRdb's copy holds only in-frame clones and misses some; the assay was immunoSEQ multiplex PCR. Among some 740,000 clones listed, around 92% were seen once. Sequenced material: naive CD8+ T cells sorted from blood. This clonotype originated in a man aged 30 to 45 in good health.

The CDR3 DNA reads TGCGCCAGCAGCCCACCCTGGGGGATGATGAACACTGAAGCTTTCTTT. It specifies CASSPPWGMMNTEAFF. The chain is built from TRBV4-1 and TRBJ1-1; weak D call: TRBD1 (5 bases). Germline CDR1 MGHRA, CDR2 YSYEKL. CDR3 size: 16 residues. The V end lost 4 bases, the J end lost 0 bases, and 15 bases lay between the germline ends.